This TCR beta chain was identified in a study of spatial heterogeneity in lung cancer. TCRdb redid the calling of the 5' RACE reads with MiXCR, one entry per CDR3 protein. This table holds roughly 45,000 distinct CDR3 sequences, approximately 22% found once. Regarding time point: blood at routine non-recurrence follow-up after resection. No cell sorting; template was whole RNA from tumor, lung tissue or PBMC. The sequencing here drew on PBMCs, taken at follow-up. The receptor comes from a female donor with early-stage non-small cell lung cancer.

Here the CDR3 reads CASSYNREAFF. Written as DNA, the CDR3 is TGTGCCAGCAGTTACAATCGAGAAGCTTTCTTT. The chain joins TRBV6-2 or TRBV6-3 to TRBJ1-1; no reliable D call. Trimming took 2 bases from V and 8 from J, leaving 6 bases between them. CDR1 is MNHEY, CDR2 SVGEGT, per germline. This CDR3 contains 11 residues.